Shown below are 15 T cell receptor beta chains from a single sample sequenced in a study of blood T cell repertoires in COVID-19. Clones were sequenced by immunoSEQ multiplex PCR, and TCRdb holds only the in-frame ones, with some missing. The top ten hold less than 20% of the sample, which has approximately 290,000 clones, roughly 84% seen once. Specimen: peripheral blood. The receptors were sampled from a person aged 65-85 years with COVID-19, enrolled during active disease.

The chain recombines TRBV20-1 with TRBJ1-2; 7 nucleotides match TRBD1. Germline-derived CDR1 and CDR2 are DFQATT and SNEGSKA (reference sequence). The CDR3 extends over 15 amino acids. V dropped 3 bases and J dropped 4; count of bases not matched to a gene: 11. In DNA, the CDR3 is TGCAGTGCTAGTAGTGGTACGACAGGGCTCTATGGCTACACCTTC. Protein: CSASSGTTGLYGYTF.

The chain has TRBV24-1 and TRBJ2-3, with D uncertain. The CDR3 extends over 14 amino acids. V was clipped by 0 bases and J by 5 bases, with 8 bases between them. Germline V gives CDR1 KGHDR, CDR2 SFDVKD. CDR3 protein: CATSDLSARDTQYF. The CDR3 region has the DNA TGTGCCACCAGTGATTTGTCCGCCAGAGATACGCAGTATTTT.

The rearrangement links TRBV7-2 to TRBJ2-5, with D perhaps TRBD2 (6 bases). V gave up 2 bases and J gave up 2 bases, with 12 bases separating them. The CDR3 consists of 15 residues. Germline CDR1 reads SGHTA; CDR2 reads FQGNSA. The CDR3 here is CASSLSSGSQETQYF. As DNA, the CDR3 is TGTGCCAGCAGCTTAAGTAGCGGATCTCAAGAGACCCAGTACTTC.

The CDR3 bases are TGTGCCAGCAGACCTCCTTGGCGGACTCCCGCTACCACATACGAGCAGTACTTC. It encodes CASRPPWRTPATTYEQYF. V and J are TRBV27 and TRBJ2-7, with D maybe TRBD2 (5 bases). CDR1 and CDR2 (germline): MNHEY, SMNVEV (reference sequence). V was pared by 6 bases and J by 4 bases, with 28 bases between. The CDR3 is 18 residues long.

The chain couples TRBV28 to TRBJ2-1; D gene uncertain. This CDR3 comprises 16 residues. Germline lookup yields CDR1 MDHEN and CDR2 SYDVKM. V lost 6 bases, J lost 1 base, and 16 bases lay in between. The CDR3 DNA reads TGTGCCAGCAGCGCGAGCGAGTGGATGTCCTACAATGAGCAGTTCTTC. It translates to CASSASEWMSYNEQFF.

This chain connects TRBV7-7 to TRBJ2-5; possibly TRBD2 for D (5 bases). This CDR3 comprises 15 residues. The V and J ends lost 5 bases and 1 base respectively, with 14 bases between them. CDR1 is SSHAT, CDR2 FNYEAQ, per germline (reference sequence). The CDR3 here is CASSVRESPQETQYF. The CDR3, as DNA: TGTGCCAGCAGCGTAAGGGAGTCTCCCCAAGAGACCCAGTACTTC.

This clone was seen ten or more times. The chain links TRBV10-3 to TRBJ1-3, with D uncertain. V lost 4 bases and J lost 0, with 7 bases in between. Germline V gene data show CDR1 as ENHRY and CDR2 as SYGVKD. There are 14 residues in the CDR3. The CDR3 DNA reads as TGTGCCATCAGTGTTAGAGACTCTGGAAACACCATATATTTT. Its translation: CAISVRDSGNTIYF.

J is TRBJ2-1 and V is TRBV28; TRBD2 matches at 7 bases. J lost 13 bases, V lost 3 bases, and 15 bases had no gene match. The V gene's germline CDR1 is MDHEN and CDR2 SYDVKM. The CDR3 loop spans 15 amino acids. CDR3 residues: CASSFFRDYPIGQFF. The DNA of the CDR3 is TGTGCCAGCAGTTTCTTCCGGGACTACCCCATCGGACAGTTCTTC.

The chain uses TRBV11-1 and TRBJ1-1; possible D gene TRBD1, 5 bases. This CDR3 comprises 12 residues. Trimming pared 7 bases from V and 10 bases from J, leaving 16 bases between. Germline V lookup: CDR1 SGHAT, CDR2 FQDESV (reference sequence). The CDR3 sequence is CASTVIGGRAFF. CDR3 coding DNA: TGTGCCAGCACAGTGATCGGGGGTCGAGCTTTCTTT.

V gene TRBV5-1 combines with J gene TRBJ1-2; 11 bases match TRBD1. J gave up 4 bases and V 4 bases, and 6 bases lay outside the gene matches. CDR1 and CDR2 (germline): SGHRS, YFSETQ. The CDR3 runs to 15 residues. The CDR3 DNA reads TGCGCCAGCAGCCCAGGACAGGGGGCTTTCTATGGCTACACCTTC. As protein: CASSPGQGAFYGYTF. Combining the CDR3 with reference TRBV5-1 and TRBJ1-2 gives the whole variable domain KAGVTQTPRYLIKTRGQQVTLSCSPISGHRSVSWYQQTPGQGLQFLFEYFSETQRNKGNFPGRFSGRQFSNSRSEMNVSTLELGDSALYLCASSPGQGAFYGYTFGSGTRLTVV.

The chain joins TRBV3-1 (or the pseudogene TRBV3-2) to TRBJ2-2; TRBD2 matches at 7 bases. V gave up 3 bases and J gave up 5 bases; unmatched junction bases: 3. Germline V gene data show CDR1 as LGHDT and CDR2 as YNNKEL (reference sequence). CDR3 length: 14 residues. CDR3 in amino acids: CASSQARETGELFF. CDR3 nucleotides: TGTGCCAGCAGCCAGGCGCGGGAGACCGGGGAGCTGTTTTTT.

The chain joins TRBV6-1 to TRBJ2-4, with 7 bases aligning to TRBD1. Trimming removed 3 bases from V and 0 bases from J; junction bases left unmatched: 5. The germline V gene has CDR1 MNHNS and CDR2 SASEGT. CDR3 size: 16 residues. The CDR3 nucleotides read TGTGCCAGCAGTGAGGACAGGATATTAGCCAAAAACATTCAGTACTTC. It codes for CASSEDRILAKNIQYF.

V gene TRBV7-9 combines with J gene TRBJ1-5; no clear D. The germline V gene encodes CDR1 SEHNR and CDR2 FQNEAQ (reference sequence). The ends were cut back, 7 bases at V and 0 bases at J, with 22 bases in the middle. The CDR3 consists of 18 residues. In DNA form, the CDR3 reads TGTGCCAGCACACGGGAACTCCGGGAACACCTTAGCAATCAGCCCCAGCATTTT. Translated: CASTRELREHLSNQPQHF.

Ten or more counts support this clone. CDR3 loop: CASSLFPGYNSPLHF. The CDR3 nucleotides read TGTGCCAGCAGCTTATTCCCAGGATATAATTCACCCCTCCACTTT. The V and J genes are TRBV7-6 and TRBJ1-6; D uncertain. This CDR3 contains 15 residues. V was shortened by 2 bases and J by 4 bases, with 9 bases between the two germline ends. From germline, CDR1 is SGHVS and CDR2 FNYEAQ.

This clone was seen a handful of times. This chain joins TRBV4-3 and TRBJ2-1; the match to TRBD1 covers 11 bases. Germline CDR1 and CDR2: LGHNA and YSLEER. CDR3 size: 15 residues. The V gene end was trimmed by 4 bases and the J gene end by 5 bases; junction bases not matched to a gene: 4. The CDR3 nucleotides are TGCGCCAGCAGCCTCGGACAGGGGGCTCACAATGAGCAGTTCTTC. This gives the protein CASSLGQGAHNEQFF.